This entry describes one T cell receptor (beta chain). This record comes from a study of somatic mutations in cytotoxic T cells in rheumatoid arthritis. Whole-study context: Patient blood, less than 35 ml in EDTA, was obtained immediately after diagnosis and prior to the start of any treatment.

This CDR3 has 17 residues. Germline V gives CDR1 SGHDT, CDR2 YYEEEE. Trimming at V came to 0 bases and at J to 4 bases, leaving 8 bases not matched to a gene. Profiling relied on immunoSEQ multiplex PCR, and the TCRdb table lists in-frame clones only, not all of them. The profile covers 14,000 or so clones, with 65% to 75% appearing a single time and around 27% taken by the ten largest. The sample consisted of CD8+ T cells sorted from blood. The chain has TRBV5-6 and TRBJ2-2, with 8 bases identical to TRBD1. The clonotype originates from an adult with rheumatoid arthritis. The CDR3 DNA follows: TGTGCCAGCAGCTTGGCGAGTTGGCAGGGGGCCACCGGGGAGCTGTTTTTT. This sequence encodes CASSLASWQGATGELFF. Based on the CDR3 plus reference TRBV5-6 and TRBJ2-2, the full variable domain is DAGVTQSPTHLIKTRGQQVTLRCSPKSGHDTVSWYQQALGQGPQFIFQYYEEEERQRGNFPDRFSGHQFPNYSSELNVNALLLGDSALYLCASSLASWQGATGELFFGEGSRLTVL.